A selection of T cell receptor beta chains follows, all from one sample in a study of T cells in localized non-small cell lung cancer. The protocol was immunoSEQ multiplex PCR, while the TCRdb copy is restricted to in-frame clones and leaves out a portion. The sample consists of 4,000 to 6,000 clones, under 60% of them appearing once. The source was lymph node tissue, collected before any cancer treatment. Every receptor here comes from a male donor older than 55 with stage I squamous cell lung carcinoma. Both conserved end residues are part of each CDR3. Size values are once, few and many counts, or a class for expanded clones, and some rows have none.

V gene	clone size	CDR3 protein
TRBV6-8	once	CAISPGASNEKLFF
TRBV19	NA	CASSIGLTYEQYF
TRBV18	NA	CASSPTQGTETQYF
TRBV9	NA	CASRRAGVNEKLFF
TRBV19	NA	CASSIGTGPYNEQFF
TRBV30	NA	CAFQTHRQLFF
TRBV10-3	few	CAISESSEVANYGYTF
TRBV30	once	CAWSGLCTDTQYF
TRBV27	few	CASSLSGLAKSTQYF
TRBV18	once	CASSPLPPDRDQEELFF
TRBV6-8	NA	CASIDSAGTGPGELFF
TRBV29-1	NA	CSVDVGQETQYF
TRBV30	NA	CAWGQGYQPQHF
TRBV11-3	NA	CASSLDAGGNYEQYF
TRBV29-1	once	CSVLKPSAEAFF
TRBV19	NA	CASSGGRETQYF
TRBV30	NA	CAWSVMVTDTQYF
TRBV6-8	few	CASSYQFPSNEQFF
TRBV6-8	few	CASSRGGGGARNYEQYF
TRBV11-3	few	CASSLSPSGAQETQYF